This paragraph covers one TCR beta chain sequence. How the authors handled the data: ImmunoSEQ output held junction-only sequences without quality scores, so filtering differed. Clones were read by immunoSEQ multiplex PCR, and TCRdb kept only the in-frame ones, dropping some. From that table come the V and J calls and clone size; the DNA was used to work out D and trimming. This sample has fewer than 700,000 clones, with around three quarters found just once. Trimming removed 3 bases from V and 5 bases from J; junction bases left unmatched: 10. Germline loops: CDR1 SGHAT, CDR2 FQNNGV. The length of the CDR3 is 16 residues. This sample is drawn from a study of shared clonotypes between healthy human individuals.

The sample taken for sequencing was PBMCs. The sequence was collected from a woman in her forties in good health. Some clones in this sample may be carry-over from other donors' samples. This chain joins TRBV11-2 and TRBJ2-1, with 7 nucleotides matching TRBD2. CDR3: CASSFPGTTWDNEQFF. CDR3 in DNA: TGTGCCAGCAGCTTCCCGGGGACTACCTGGGACAATGAGCAGTTCTTC. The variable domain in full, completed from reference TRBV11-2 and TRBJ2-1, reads EAGVAQSPRYKIIEKRQSVAFWCNPISGHATLYWYQQILGQGPKLLIQFQNNGVVDDSQLPKDRFSAERLKGVDSTLKIQPAKLEDSAVYLCASSFPGTTWDNEQFFGPGTRLTVL.